This TCR beta chain was recorded in a study of breast tumors, draining lymph nodes, adjacent tissues. Study findings and constraints: The lymph node origin of tumor T cells was framed as consistent with a hypothesis, not demonstrated. Most tumor T cells seemingly derive from lymph node, then expand in tumor.

The lymph nodes were axillary draining lymph nodes from breast cancer patients. Each CDR3 protein is one row after TCRdb ran MiXCR on the multiplex PCR reads. The sample holds some 130,000 distinct CDR3 sequences, around 20% seen once. V lost 5 bases, J lost 4 bases, and 4 bases stayed unmatched. This CDR3 comprises 13 residues. Germline values: CDR1 SGHTA, CDR2 FQGTGA. In regard to this clonotype: Its specificity is not known. Being one base from a much bigger clone, this may be a read error. The conserved phenylalanine or tryptophan is not found at the CDR3 terminus, so this likely reflects a read error.

V and J are TRBV7-3 and TRBJ2-5; TRBD2 matches 7 bases. Sequencing was done on a sample of axillary lymph node tissue. The origin of this receptor is a female donor with breast cancer. Some clones in this sample may be carry-over from other donors' samples. The CDR3 region is CASSGGVGETQYL. CDR3 sequence (DNA): TGTGCCAGCAGCGGGGGGGTGGGAGAGACCCAGTACCTC.